Presented here are 4 T cell receptor beta chains from one specimen sequenced in a study of control samples from healthy donors and cancer patients. Sequenced by immunoSEQ multiplex PCR; TCRdb stores in-frame clones only, minus some. The sample lists around 31,000 clones; around 94% were seen once. The sequencing input was blood. These receptors were taken from a man in his sixties in good health.

The J gene is TRBJ1-2, the V gene TRBV27; TRBD1 matches 8 bases. The germline gives CDR1 MNHEY, CDR2 SMNVEV (reference sequence). CDR3 length: 14 residues. V lost 7 bases to trimming and J lost 5 bases; unmatched junction nucleotides: 9. CDR3 sequence reads: CASKSGQALYGYTF. The DNA for the CDR3 is TGTGCCAGCAAATCGGGACAGGCCCTATATGGCTACACCTTC.

The chain uses TRBV6-5 and TRBJ2-1; D tentatively fits TRBD1 or TRBD2 (5 bases each). Deletions cut 7 bases from V and 9 bases from J, with 13 bases between. Germline loops: CDR1 MNHEY, CDR2 SVGAGI. The CDR3 totals 12 residues. The CDR3 coding sequence is TGTGCCAGCAACCATGGGGGTGGTGAGCAGTTCTTC. Translating it yields CASNHGGGEQFF.

V usage is TRBV10-3 and J usage is TRBJ1-2; D gene uncertain. The CDR3 spans 12 residues. The germline V gene has CDR1 ENHRY and CDR2 SYGVKD. V was pared by 0 bases and J by 1 base, with 0 bases between. CDR3 sequence (DNA): TGTGCCATCAGTGAGTCTAACTATGGCTACACCTTC. This translates into CAISESNYGYTF.

This chain links TRBV6-5 with TRBJ1-2; D is uncertain. CDR3 length equals 13 residues. V lost 7 bases and J lost 2, with 11 bases in between. Germline-derived CDR1 and CDR2 are MNHEY and SVGAGI. CDR3 DNA: TGTGCCAGCATTAGGACCTTAAACTATGGCTACACCTTC. The encoded protein is CASIRTLNYGYTF.